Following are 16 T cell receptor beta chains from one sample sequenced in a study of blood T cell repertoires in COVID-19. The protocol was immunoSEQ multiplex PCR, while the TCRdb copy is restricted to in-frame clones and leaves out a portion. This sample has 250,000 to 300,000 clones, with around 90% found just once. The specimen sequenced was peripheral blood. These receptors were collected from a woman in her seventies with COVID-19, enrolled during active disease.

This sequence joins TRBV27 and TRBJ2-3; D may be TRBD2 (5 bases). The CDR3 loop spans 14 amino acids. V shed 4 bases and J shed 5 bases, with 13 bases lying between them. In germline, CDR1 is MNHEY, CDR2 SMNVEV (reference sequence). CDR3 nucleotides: TGTGCCAGCAGTTCAGGACCAAGCGGAGATACGCAGTATTTT. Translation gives CASSSGPSGDTQYF.

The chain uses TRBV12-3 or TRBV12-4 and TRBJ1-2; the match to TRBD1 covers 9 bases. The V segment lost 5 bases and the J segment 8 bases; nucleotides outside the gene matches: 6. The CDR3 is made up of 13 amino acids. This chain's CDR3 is CASSPGTGWGYTF. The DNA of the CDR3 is TGTGCCAGCAGTCCCGGGACAGGGTGGGGCTACACCTTC.

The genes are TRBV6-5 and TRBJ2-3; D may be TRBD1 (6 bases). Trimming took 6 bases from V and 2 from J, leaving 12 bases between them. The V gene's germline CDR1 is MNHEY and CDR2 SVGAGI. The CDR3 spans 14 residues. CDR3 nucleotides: TGTGCCAGCAGCTCCGGACAGAACACAGATACGCAGTATTTT. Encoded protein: CASSSGQNTDTQYF.

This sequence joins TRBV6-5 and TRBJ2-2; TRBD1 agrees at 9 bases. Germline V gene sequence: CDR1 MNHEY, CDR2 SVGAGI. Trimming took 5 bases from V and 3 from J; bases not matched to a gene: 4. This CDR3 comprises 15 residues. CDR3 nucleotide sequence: TGTGCCAGCAGTACCGGGACAGGGTACACCGGGGAGCTGTTTTTT. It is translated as CASSTGTGYTGELFF.

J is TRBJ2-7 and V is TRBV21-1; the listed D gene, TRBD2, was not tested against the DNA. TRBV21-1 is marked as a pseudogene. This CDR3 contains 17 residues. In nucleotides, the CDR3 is TGTGCCAGCAGCAAAGTATCCGGGCGGGGGAACTCCTACGAGCAGTACTTC. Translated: CASSKVSGRGNSYEQYF.

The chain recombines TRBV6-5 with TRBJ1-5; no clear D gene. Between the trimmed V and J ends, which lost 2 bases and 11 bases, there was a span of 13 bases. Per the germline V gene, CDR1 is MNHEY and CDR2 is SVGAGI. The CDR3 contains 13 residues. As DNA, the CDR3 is TGTGCCAGCAGTTACACCGGGGTCGAGACCCAGCATTTT. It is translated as CASSYTGVETQHF.

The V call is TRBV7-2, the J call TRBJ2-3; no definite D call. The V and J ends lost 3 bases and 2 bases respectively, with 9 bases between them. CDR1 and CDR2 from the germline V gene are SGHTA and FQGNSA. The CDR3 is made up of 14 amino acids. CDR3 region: CASSLRANTDTQYF. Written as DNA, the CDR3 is TGTGCCAGCAGCTTGAGAGCTAACACAGATACGCAGTATTTT.

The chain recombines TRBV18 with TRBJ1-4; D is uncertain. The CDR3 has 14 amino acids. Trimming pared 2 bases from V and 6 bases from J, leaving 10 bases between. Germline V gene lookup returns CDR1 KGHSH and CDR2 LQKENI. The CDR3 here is CASSPIDTDEKLFF. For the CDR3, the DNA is TGTGCCAGCTCACCAATAGACACCGATGAAAAACTGTTTTTT.

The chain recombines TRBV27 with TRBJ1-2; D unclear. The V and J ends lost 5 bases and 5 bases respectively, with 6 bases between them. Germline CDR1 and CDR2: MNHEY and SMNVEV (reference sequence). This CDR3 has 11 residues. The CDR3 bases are TGTGCCAGCAGTCCCGGTTATGGCTACACCTTC. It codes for CASSPGYGYTF.

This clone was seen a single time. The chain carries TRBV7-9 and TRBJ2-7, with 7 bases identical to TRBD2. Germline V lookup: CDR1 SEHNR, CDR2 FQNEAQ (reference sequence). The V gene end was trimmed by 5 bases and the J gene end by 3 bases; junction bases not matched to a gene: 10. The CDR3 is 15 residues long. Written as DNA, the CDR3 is TGTGCCAGCAGCCCGCTACCGGGAGGAGACTACGAGCAGTACTTC. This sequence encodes CASSPLPGGDYEQYF.

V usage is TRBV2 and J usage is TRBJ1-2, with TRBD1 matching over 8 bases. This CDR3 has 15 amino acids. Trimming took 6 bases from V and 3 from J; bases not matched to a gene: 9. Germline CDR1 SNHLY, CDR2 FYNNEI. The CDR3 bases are TGTGCCAGCAGCTTCGGGACAGGAGATGACTATGGCTACACCTTC. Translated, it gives CASSFGTGDDYGYTF. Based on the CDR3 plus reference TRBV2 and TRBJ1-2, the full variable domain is EPEVTQTPSHQVTQMGQEVILRCVPISNHLYFYWYRQILGQKVEFLVSFYNNEISEKSEIFDDQFSVERPDGSNFTLKIRSTKLEDSAMYFCASSFGTGDDYGYTFGSGTRLTVV.

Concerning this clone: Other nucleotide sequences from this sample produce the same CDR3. The CDR3 sequence is CASSLIAGQETQYF. CDR3 nucleotides: TGTGCCAGCAGTTTAATTGCGGGGCAAGAGACCCAGTACTTC. The J gene is TRBJ2-5, the V gene TRBV28, with D perhaps matching TRBD2 (6 bases). Trimming cost V 2 bases and J 2 bases, with 9 bases left between them. CDR1 and CDR2 from the germline V gene are MDHEN and SYDVKM. The CDR3 is 14 residues long.

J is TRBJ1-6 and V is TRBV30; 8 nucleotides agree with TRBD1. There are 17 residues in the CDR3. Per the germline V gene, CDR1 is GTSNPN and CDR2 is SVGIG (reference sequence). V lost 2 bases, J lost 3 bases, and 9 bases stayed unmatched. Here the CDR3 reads CAWSKQGQAGYNSPLHF. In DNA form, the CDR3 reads TGTGCCTGGAGTAAACAGGGACAGGCCGGCTATAATTCACCCCTCCACTTT.

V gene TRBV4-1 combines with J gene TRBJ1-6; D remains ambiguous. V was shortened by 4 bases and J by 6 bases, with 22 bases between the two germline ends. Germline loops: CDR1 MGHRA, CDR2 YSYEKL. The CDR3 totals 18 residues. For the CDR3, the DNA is TGCGCCAGCAGCCTAGTACCCCTCGAGGGAGGAGGTAATTCACCCCTCCACTTT. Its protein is CASSLVPLEGGGNSPLHF.

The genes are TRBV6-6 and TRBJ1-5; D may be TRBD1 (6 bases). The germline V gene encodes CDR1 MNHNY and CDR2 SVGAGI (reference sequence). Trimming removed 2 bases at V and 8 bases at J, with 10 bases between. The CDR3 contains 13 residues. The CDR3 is CASSYRGREPQHF. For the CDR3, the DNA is TGTGCCAGCAGTTACAGGGGGAGAGAGCCCCAGCATTTT.

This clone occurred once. The CDR3 DNA follows: TGTGCCAGCAGCCTTGGGACTAGCGGGCAGAATGAGCAGTTCTTC. It encodes CASSLGTSGQNEQFF. The chain employs TRBV3-1 (or the pseudogene TRBV3-2) and TRBJ2-1; 12 bases are a match to TRBD2. Looked up from germline, CDR1 is LGHDT and CDR2 is YNNKEL (reference sequence). The trim removed 4 bases at V and 7 bases at J, leaving 5 bases unmatched. This CDR3 contains 15 residues.